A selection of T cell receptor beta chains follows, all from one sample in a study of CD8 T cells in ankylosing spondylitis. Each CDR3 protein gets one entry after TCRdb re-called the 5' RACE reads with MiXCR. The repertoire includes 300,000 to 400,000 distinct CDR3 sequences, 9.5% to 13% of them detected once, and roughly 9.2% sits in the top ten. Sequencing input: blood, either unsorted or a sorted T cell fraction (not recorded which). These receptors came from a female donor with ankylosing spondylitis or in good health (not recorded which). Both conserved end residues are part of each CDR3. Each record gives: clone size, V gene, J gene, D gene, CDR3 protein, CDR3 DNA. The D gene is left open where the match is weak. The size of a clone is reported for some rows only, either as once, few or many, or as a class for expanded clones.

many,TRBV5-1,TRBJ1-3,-,CASSLAGTRNTIYF,TGCGCCAGCAGCTTGGCAGGGACGCGGAACACCATATATTTT
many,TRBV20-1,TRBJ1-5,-,CSARAGRASQPQHF,TGCAGTGCTAGAGCGGGCAGGGCGAGTCAGCCCCAGCATTTT
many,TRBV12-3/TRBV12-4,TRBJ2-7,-,CASSFASGYEQYF,TGTGCCAGCAGTTTCGCCAGTGGCTACGAGCAGTACTTC
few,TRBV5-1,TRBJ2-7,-,CASSLDTGPYEQYF,TGCGCCAGCAGCTTAGATACAGGGCCTTACGAGCAGTACTTC
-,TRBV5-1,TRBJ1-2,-,CASSLTQGLYGYTF,TGCGCCAGCAGCTTAACACAGGGCTTATATGGCTACACCTTC
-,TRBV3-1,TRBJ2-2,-,CASSRNPPRGNTGELFF,TGTGCCAGCAGCCGAAACCCCCCGAGGGGGAACACCGGGGAGCTGTTTTTT
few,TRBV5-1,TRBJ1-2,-,CASSTDTANYGYTF,TGCGCCAGCAGTACCGACACAGCTAACTATGGCTACACCTTC
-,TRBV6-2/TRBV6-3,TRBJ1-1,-,CASSSPLEAFF,TGTGCCAGCAGTTCCCCCCTTGAAGCTTTCTTT
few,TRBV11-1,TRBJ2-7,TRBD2,CASSSRTGASGSSYEQYF,TGTGCCAGCAGCTCAAGGACGGGGGCTAGCGGGAGCTCCTACGAGCAGTACTTC
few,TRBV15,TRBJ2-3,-,CATTEGRNTQYF,TGTGCCACCACGGAGGGGCGTAATACGCAGTATTTT
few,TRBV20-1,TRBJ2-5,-,CCAREQRLGLFQETQYF,TGCTGTGCTAGAGAACAGAGACTAGGGTTATTCCAAGAGACCCAGTACTTC
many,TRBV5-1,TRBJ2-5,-,CASSSGTSQETQYF,TGCGCCAGCAGCTCCGGGACTTCTCAAGAGACCCAGTACTTC
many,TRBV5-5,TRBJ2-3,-,CASSPLGTDTQYF,TGTGCCAGCAGCCCTTTAGGGACAGATACGCAGTATTTT
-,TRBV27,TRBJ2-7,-,CASSLLKGQKPYEQYF,TGTGCCAGCAGTTTACTCAAAGGACAGAAACCTTACGAGCAGTACTTC
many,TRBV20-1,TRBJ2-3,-,CSAGQSNTDTQYF,TGCAGTGCCGGACAGTCGAACACAGATACGCAGTATTTT
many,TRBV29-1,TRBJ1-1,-,CSVQTNTEAFF,TGCAGCGTTCAGACGAACACTGAAGCTTTCTTT
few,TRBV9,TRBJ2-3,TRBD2,CASSPGAAGGSADTQYF,TGTGCCAGCAGCCCAGGGGCGGCGGGAGGATCCGCAGATACGCAGTATTTT
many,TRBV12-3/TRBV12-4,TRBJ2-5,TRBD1,CASSPDRGKETQYF,TGTGCCAGCAGTCCTGACAGGGGAAAAGAGACCCAGTACTTC